One TCR beta chain is described in this entry. The antigen it binds to is not known. Per-base qualities were not stored, and no clone one base away is much larger. Each collaborating institution followed its own protocols to collect whole blood in K2EDTA tubes. Collaborator samples were shipped for TCRbeta analysis as frozen whole blood, isolated PBMCs, or DNA extracted from either sample type. These data belong to a study of blood T cell repertoires in COVID-19 (dated by TCRdb to between 2020 and 2021). In terms of the full investigation: Collaborator samples came from the United States, Italy and Spain and covered acute and convalescent phases of COVID-19. The prospective study material was composed of cDNA or gDNA derived from T cells, B-cell-depleted T cells, or PBMCs. HLA class I and class II types, where available, came from metadata supplied by the sample provider rather than from assay-based typing. The sample metadata nearly always contained a de-identified subject ID, COVID-19 status, age in years and sex. A freely available public database, intended as a resource for researchers studying the immune response to SARS-CoV-2, is where the repertoires were released. Samples came from the ongoing ImmuneRACE study (first 160 participants) plus 1,254 subjects from 6 global collaborators. The dataset comprised deeply sampled blood TCRbeta repertoires from subjects exposed to, actively infected with, or recovered from COVID-19.

The paper's findings and limits, for the study overall: The amount of clinical and demographic metadata varied by source and participant and was provided uncurated.

The immunoSEQ Assay, a bias-controlled multiplex PCR, was used to amplify TCRbeta CDR3 regions from genomic DNA. On the study's bioinformatics: Nucleated cell counts per sample were estimated from amplification of reference gene primers within the assay. Sequence reads were collapsed and filtered to measure the absolute abundance of every unique TCRbeta CDR3 rearrangement. Productive Simpson clonality was computed per sample as the square root of Simpson's diversity index over productive rearrangements. Not all clones reach the TCRdb copy of this immuneACCESS table, which keeps in-frame sequences only. Checked studies attribute under half of the gap to unresolved V genes and leave the rest unexplained. The DNA gave D and trimming, while V, J and clone size come from that table. The sample table holds 100,000 or so clones, of which about 90% were seen once. The top ten constitute less than 20% of the sample.

Sequenced sample: peripheral blood. The sequence was collected from a human donor in a cohort sampled during active COVID-19.

The CDR3 region: CASSSSSGSWYNEQFF. The nucleotide sequence reads TGTGCCAGCAGCTCAAGTAGCGGGAGTTGGTACAATGAGCAGTTCTTC. The chain is encoded by TRBV7-9 joined to TRBJ2-1; TRBD2 lines up with 9 middle nucleotides. Spanning cysteine to phenylalanine, the CDR3 consists of 16 amino acids. The kept DNA is CDR3 alone, 48 bases in frame from the first base. V trim: 4 bases; J trim: 4 bases; unmatched bases: 8. CDR1 and CDR2, per the germline V gene (reference sequence), are SEHNR and FQNEAQ.